This paragraph reports one T cell receptor beta chain. This sample is drawn from a study of blood T cell repertoires in COVID-19. Study information: Spain, Italy and the United States supplied samples that represented acute and convalescent COVID-19.

Those enrolled, adults aged about 18 to 89 years, came from roughly 23 US areas. Clinical history reported by participants formed the basis on which cohorts were assigned. Under the authors' procedure: Reference gene primers were amplified, and this amplification served to estimate nucleated cell counts. TCRdb keeps only in-frame clones here, not all; method: immunoSEQ multiplex PCR. The V and J calls and clone size are taken from that table; D and trimming were inferred from the DNA. Of hundreds of thousands of clones in the sample, around 87% were seen once. Germline-derived CDR1 and CDR2 are SEHNR and FQNEAQ (reference sequence). The CDR3 has 15 amino acids. With V trimmed by 3 bases and J by 6 bases, 6 bases remained unmatched.

This chain connects TRBV7-9 to TRBJ2-1, with 9 bases aligning to TRBD2. The sequence was obtained from a woman aged 18 to 35 with acute COVID-19. The sample taken for sequencing was PBMCs or T cells enriched from blood (not recorded which). CDR3 in DNA: TGTGCCAGCAGCTTTAGCGGGAGCCCCGGCAATGAGCAGTTCTTC. It translates to CASSFSGSPGNEQFF.